Listed below are T cell receptor beta chains from one sample, sequenced in a study of blood T cell repertoires in COVID-19. TCRdb keeps only in-frame clones here, not all; method: immunoSEQ multiplex PCR. The table lists more than 25,000 clones, 80% to 90% of them singletons. The material sequenced was peripheral blood. The receptor source for this set is a woman aged 40 to 50 with active or convalescent COVID-19. Both conserved end residues are part of each CDR3. Each record gives: V gene, clone size, J gene, D gene, CDR3 protein, CDR3 DNA. D genes are given only for firm matches. Rows may omit the clone size; those that give it use once, few, many or a size class.

TRBV5-1	-	TRBJ2-1	TRBD2	CASSLDGGAAYNEQFF	TGCGCCAGCAGCTTGGACGGGGGGGCCGCCTACAATGAGCAGTTCTTC
TRBV7-9	-	TRBJ1-5	TRBD1	CASSQDPRTGGNQPQHF	TGTGCCAGCAGCCAAGACCCGAGGACAGGGGGCAATCAGCCCCAGCATTTT
TRBV20-1	-	TRBJ1-6	TRBD1	CSASTKGGQGGWNSPLHF	TGCAGTGCTAGTACCAAAGGGGGACAGGGGGGTTGGAATTCACCCCTCCACTTT
TRBV5-4	-	TRBJ1-3	-	CASSSDSFTGNTIYF	TGTGCCAGCAGCTCGGACTCGTTTACTGGAAACACCATATATTTT
TRBV19	-	TRBJ1-1	-	CASSGGDPRTGTEAFF	TGTGCCAGTAGCGGGGGGGACCCCCGGACGGGCACTGAAGCTTTCTTT
TRBV7-3	-	TRBJ2-4	-	CASSLLGGNIQYF	TGTGCCAGCAGCTTACTGGGGGGAAACATTCAGTACTTC
TRBV21-1	-	TRBJ2-7	-	CASSKPAPSGRNYEQYF	TGTGCCAGCAGCAAACCTGCTCCTAGCGGGAGGAACTACGAGCAGTACTTC
TRBV3-1/TRBV3-2	-	TRBJ2-7	TRBD2	CASSQERRGAAEQYF	TGTGCCAGCAGCCAAGAACGGCGGGGGGCGGCCGAGCAGTACTTC
TRBV27	-	TRBJ1-6	TRBD1	CASSFRQGNSPLHF	TGTGCCAGCAGTTTCCGACAGGGGAATTCACCCCTCCACTTT
TRBV10-1	-	TRBJ1-5	TRBD1	CASSAVDRGSASNQPQHF	TGCGCCAGCAGCGCCGTGGACAGGGGATCGGCGAGCAATCAGCCCCAGCATTTT
TRBV27	-	TRBJ1-6	TRBD1	CASSLNPGTGGDNSPLHF	TGTGCCAGCAGCTTAAACCCCGGGACAGGGGGCGATAATTCACCCCTCCACTTT
TRBV7-3	-	TRBJ2-1	-	CASSLNAASTYNEQFF	TGTGCCAGCAGCTTAAATGCGGCTAGCACCTACAATGAGCAGTTCTTC
TRBV6-6	-	TRBJ2-7	-	CASRPQEGSYEQYF	TGTGCCAGCAGACCTCAGGAGGGGTCCTACGAGCAGTACTTC
TRBV12-3/TRBV12-4	-	TRBJ1-2	-	CASSPPGDYGYTF	TGTGCCAGCAGTCCCCCAGGTGACTATGGCTACACCTTC
TRBV7-7	once	TRBJ2-2	TRBD1	CASGRTGVTGELFF	TGTGCTAGCGGGCGGACAGGGGTCACCGGGGAGCTGTTTTTT
TRBV11-2	-	TRBJ2-1	-	CASSLRRVIKGDEQFF	TGTGCCAGCAGCTTAAGAAGAGTAATAAAGGGGGATGAGCAGTTCTTC
TRBV27	-	TRBJ1-2	-	CASSLGGGGYYGYTF	TGTGCCAGCAGTCTCGGGGGAGGAGGGTACTATGGCTACACCTTC
TRBV25-1	-	TRBJ2-7	TRBD1	CASRTGAYEQYF	TGTGCCAGCAGAACAGGGGCCTACGAGCAGTACTTC
TRBV28	once	TRBJ1-1	-	CASSPPNRADEAFF	TGTGCCAGCAGTCCGCCCAACAGAGCCGATGAAGCTTTCTTT
TRBV18	-	TRBJ1-1	TRBD1	CASSAQGALDTEAFF	TGTGCCAGCTCAGCCCAGGGGGCTCTGGACACTGAAGCTTTCTTT
TRBV19	-	TRBJ1-6	-	CATRDTPLYNSPLHF	TGTGCCACCCGGGACACGCCACTCTATAATTCACCCCTCCACTTT
TRBV11-1	-	TRBJ2-1	-	CASSPKWPGERHEQFF	TGTGCCAGCAGCCCGAAGTGGCCGGGAGAGAGGCATGAGCAGTTCTTC
TRBV5-5	-	TRBJ2-1	-	CASSPLAGINNEQFF	TGTGCCAGCAGCCCTCTGGCGGGGATCAACAATGAGCAGTTCTTC
TRBV5-4	-	TRBJ2-1	-	CASSLDVGARNEQFF	TGTGCCAGCAGCTTGGACGTGGGAGCCCGCAATGAGCAGTTCTTC
TRBV28	-	TRBJ2-1	TRBD2	CASRLMTSGGWNEQFF	TGTGCCAGCAGACTGATGACTAGCGGAGGGTGGAATGAGCAGTTCTTC
TRBV20-1	-	TRBJ2-7	-	CSARGQSYEQYF	TGCAGTGCTCGTGGACAGTCCTACGAGCAGTACTTC
TRBV19	few	TRBJ2-1	TRBD1	CASRRTGGNEQFF	TGTGCCAGTAGGAGGACAGGGGGCAATGAGCAGTTCTTC
TRBV18	-	TRBJ1-1	-	CASSPGAAVNTEAFF	TGTGCCAGCTCACCAGGAGCGGCGGTGAACACTGAAGCTTTCTTT